This note documents a single TCR beta chain sequence. Profiling relied on immunoSEQ multiplex PCR, and the TCRdb table lists in-frame clones only, not all of them. The sample holds 200,000 to 250,000 clones, roughly 94% seen once. This entry is derived from a study of T cell responses to AZD1222 COVID-19 vaccine. Germline V gives CDR1 LGHNA, CDR2 YNFKEQ. V was clipped by 1 base and J by 2 bases; unmatched bases: 4. This CDR3 contains 16 residues. The genes are TRBV4-2 and TRBJ1-3, with 8 bases matching TRBD1. The sequencing used peripheral blood, collected 28 days after the second dose of the MenACWY control vaccine. The receptor comes from an adult who received the MenACWY meningococcal vaccine as a control. CDR3 protein: CASSQGQGAAGNTIYF. The CDR3 DNA reads as TGTGCCAGCAGCCAAGGGCAGGGGGCGGCTGGAAACACCATATATTTT.